The 14 T cell receptor beta chains listed next were all sequenced from one sample in a study of T cell responses to AZD1222 COVID-19 vaccine. Repertoires were generated with immunoSEQ multiplex PCR, while TCRdb's copy carries only in-frame clones and drops some. Of 100,000 to 110,000 clones in the sample, around 87% were seen once. Specimen: peripheral blood, collected on day 0 of MenACWY control vaccination. Source of these receptors: an adult in good health.

CDR3 sequence (DNA): TGCGCCAGCAGCAGACAGACCCAGACAGATACGCAGTATTTT. This encodes CASSRQTQTDTQYF. The rearrangement uses TRBV10-2 and TRBJ2-3, with D possibly being TRBD1 (5 bases). Germline V gives CDR1 WSHSY, CDR2 SAAADI. The CDR3 sequence is 14 residues long. V was trimmed by 6 bases and J by 3 bases, leaving 13 bases between them.

The chain has TRBV19 and TRBJ2-3; D uncertain. Germline CDR1 LNHDA, CDR2 SQIVND (reference sequence). The CDR3 loop spans 14 amino acids. V was pared by 3 bases and J by 2 bases, with 9 bases between. CDR3 nucleotide sequence: TGTGCCAGTAGTATCATGGCCAACACAGATACGCAGTATTTT. It yields the protein CASSIMANTDTQYF. Complete variable domain (other parts from reference TRBV19 and TRBJ2-3): DGGITQSPKYLFRKEGQNVTLSCEQNLNHDAMYWYRQDPGQGLRLIYYSQIVNDFQKGDIAEGYSVSREKKESFPLTVTSAQKNPTAFYLCASSIMANTDTQYFGPGTRLTVL.

This sequence joins TRBV27 and TRBJ1-5; D may be TRBD1 (5 bases). V lost 4 bases to trimming and J lost 0 bases, with 16 bases between them. The CDR3 is 17 residues long. The V gene's germline CDR1 is MNHEY and CDR2 SMNVEV (reference sequence). The CDR3 is CASSSDSRTYSNQPQHF. CDR3 DNA sequence: TGTGCCAGCAGTTCCGACAGCAGAACTTATAGCAATCAGCCCCAGCATTTT.

This clone showed up just a few times. V gene TRBV4-3 combines with J gene TRBJ2-1, with 9 bases aligning to TRBD2. The V segment lost 1 base and the J segment 9 bases; nucleotides outside the gene matches: 10. Germline lookup yields CDR1 LGHNA and CDR2 YSLEER. The length of the CDR3 is 16 residues. The CDR3 DNA follows: TGCGCCAGCAGCCAAGTAGGCGCGGGAGGGGGATCTGAGCAGTTCTTC. It specifies CASSQVGAGGGSEQFF.

The chain has TRBV6-2 or TRBV6-3 and TRBJ2-3; TRBD2 matches at 7 bases. V lost 2 bases, J lost 1 base, and 6 bases stayed unmatched. Germline V lookup: CDR1 MNHEY, CDR2 SVGEGT. The CDR3 spans 16 residues. CDR3 DNA sequence: TGTGCCAGCAGTTACGCTACTAGCGTACGCACAGATACGCAGTATTTT. Translated, it gives CASSYATSVRTDTQYF.

This clone was observed once. V usage is TRBV12-3 or TRBV12-4 and J usage is TRBJ2-3, with D unclear. The CDR3 runs to 13 residues. V was shortened by 3 bases and J by 2 bases, with 6 bases between the two germline ends. The CDR3 DNA sequence: TGTGCCAGCAGTTTTGGGGACACAGATACGCAGTATTTT. It yields the protein CASSFGDTDTQYF.

The chain combines TRBV11-2 with TRBJ1-4, with 7 positions matching TRBD1. After removal of 3 bases from V and 8 bases from J, the junction contained 9 bases not matched to a gene. This CDR3 has 15 residues. Germline lookup yields CDR1 SGHAT and CDR2 FQNNGV. The CDR3 region has the DNA TGTGCCAGCAGCTTCAGACAGGGAATCAGGGAAAAACTGTTTTTT. It is translated as CASSFRQGIREKLFF.

This chain links TRBV28 with TRBJ1-5; D unresolved. Germline-derived CDR1 and CDR2 are MDHEN and SYDVKM. This CDR3 spans 12 amino acids. With 8 bases removed from V and 7 bases from J, the gap between germline ends came to 12 bases. CDR3 sequence (DNA): TGTGCCAGCTATTCGGAGGACCAGCCCCAGCATTTT. It encodes CASYSEDQPQHF.

The chain combines TRBV2 with TRBJ1-5; TRBD1 matches at 10 bases. Trimming at V came to 0 bases and at J to 6 bases, leaving 5 bases not matched to a gene. This CDR3 comprises 16 residues. CDR1 SNHLY and CDR2 FYNNEI come from the germline V gene. The CDR3 DNA follows: TGTGCCAGCAGTGAAGCGGGACAGGGGATATCTCAGCCCCAGCATTTT. Translating gives CASSEAGQGISQPQHF.

The chain is built from TRBV7-2 and TRBJ2-3, with 7 positions matching TRBD2. CDR3 size: 13 residues. The trim removed 6 bases at V and 6 bases at J, leaving 6 bases unmatched. CDR1 and CDR2 (germline): SGHTA, FQGNSA. The CDR3, as DNA: TGTGCCAGCAGTTATAGCGGGTTGGATACGCAGTATTTT. Amino acid sequence: CASSYSGLDTQYF.

The J gene is TRBJ2-1, the V gene TRBV19; a possible D gene is TRBD2 (5 bases). Germline CDR1 reads LNHDA; CDR2 reads SQIVND (reference sequence). The length of the CDR3 is 13 residues. Trimming cost V 3 bases and J 9 bases, with 12 bases left between them. CDR3 region: CASSISGVGEQFF. The CDR3 region has the DNA TGTGCCAGTAGTATCAGCGGAGTCGGTGAGCAGTTCTTC.

The genes are TRBV7-2 and TRBJ1-6; D call uncertain. The CDR3 loop spans 14 amino acids. Germline V CDR1 and CDR2: SGHTA, FQGNSA. V was pared by 0 bases and J by 10 bases, with 10 bases between. The CDR3 protein is CASSLAAGRSPLHF. CDR3 DNA sequence: TGTGCCAGCAGCTTAGCGGCAGGTAGATCACCCCTCCACTTT.

The rearrangement joins TRBV3-1 (or the pseudogene TRBV3-2) to TRBJ2-5; TRBD2 aligns across 9 bases. Germline V gives CDR1 LGHDT, CDR2 YNNKEL (reference sequence). This CDR3 region has 15 residues. The ends lost 6 bases at V and 2 bases at J; junction bases unmatched: 7. The CDR3 reads CASSPDAGGQETQYF. As DNA, the CDR3 is TGTGCCAGCAGTCCAGACGCGGGGGGGCAAGAGACCCAGTACTTC.

This clone was seen a handful of times. This chain joins TRBV7-2 and TRBJ1-2; possibly TRBD1 for D (6 bases). The CDR3 has 15 residues. Trimming stripped 5 bases from V and 5 bases from J, with 18 bases between. From germline, CDR1 is SGHTA and CDR2 FQGNSA. CDR3 region: CASSPSGGQIYGYTF. The CDR3, as DNA: TGTGCCAGCAGCCCTTCTGGAGGACAGATATATGGCTACACCTTC.